These 5 T cell receptor beta chains share one sample of origin, sequenced in a study of graft-versus-host responses after intestinal transplantation. Assay: immunoSEQ multiplex PCR; the TCRdb copy retains only in-frame clones and omits some. This sample has tens of thousands of clones, with roughly 80% found just once. These receptors' targets are unknown. The sequencing used unstimulated CD8+ T cells sorted from spleen or lymph node cells, collected before intestinal transplant. Every receptor here comes from a human donor who received an intestinal transplant.

The CDR3 reads CASTIVGGETQYF. Here the CDR3 DNA reads TGTGCCAGCACCATAGTAGGGGGGGAGACCCAGTACTTC. The V gene is TRBV5-4, the J gene TRBJ2-5; D may be TRBD1 or TRBD2 (6 bases each). The germline V and J ends were trimmed by 6 bases and 5 bases, with 14 bases remaining between them. The germline V gene has CDR1 SGHNT and CDR2 YYREEE (reference sequence). The CDR3 has 13 amino acids.

The V gene is TRBV10-2, the J gene TRBJ1-2; no clear D gene. CDR3 length: 14 amino acids. Germline CDR1 WSHSY, CDR2 SAAADI. Between the trimmed V and J ends, which lost 4 bases and 0 bases, there was a span of 9 bases. The CDR3 DNA reads as TGCGCCAGCAGTGGGAGTTCTACTAACTATGGCTACACCTTC. Protein product: CASSGSSTNYGYTF.

The chain carries TRBV28 and TRBJ1-1; D perhaps matches TRBD1 (5 bases). The CDR3 spans 13 residues. Germline V gene lookup returns CDR1 MDHEN and CDR2 SYDVKM. Trimming removed 2 bases at V and 8 bases at J, with 12 bases between. The CDR3 protein is CASSLEGFSEAFF. CDR3 nucleotide sequence: TGTGCCAGCAGTTTAGAGGGGTTCTCAGAAGCTTTCTTT.

This chain connects TRBV4-2 to TRBJ1-2; D remains unclear. The V gene lost 0 bases and the J gene lost 6 bases, with 17 bases spanning the gap. This CDR3 spans 16 amino acids. Germline V gene lookup returns CDR1 LGHNA and CDR2 YNFKEQ. In nucleotides, the CDR3 is TGTGCCAGCAGCCAAGATGATGGGTCCGCCGGGAATGGCTACACCTTC. The encoded protein is CASSQDDGSAGNGYTF.

The chain has TRBV5-5 and TRBJ2-7; 8 bases agree with TRBD1. Trimming cost V 1 base and J 7 bases; bases outside gene matches: 7. Germline loops: CDR1 SGHKS, CDR2 YYEKEE (reference sequence). There are 14 residues in the CDR3. CDR3: CASSLRRGRREQYF. In nucleotides, the CDR3 is TGTGCCAGCAGCTTGCGCAGGGGGCGACGAGAGCAGTACTTC.